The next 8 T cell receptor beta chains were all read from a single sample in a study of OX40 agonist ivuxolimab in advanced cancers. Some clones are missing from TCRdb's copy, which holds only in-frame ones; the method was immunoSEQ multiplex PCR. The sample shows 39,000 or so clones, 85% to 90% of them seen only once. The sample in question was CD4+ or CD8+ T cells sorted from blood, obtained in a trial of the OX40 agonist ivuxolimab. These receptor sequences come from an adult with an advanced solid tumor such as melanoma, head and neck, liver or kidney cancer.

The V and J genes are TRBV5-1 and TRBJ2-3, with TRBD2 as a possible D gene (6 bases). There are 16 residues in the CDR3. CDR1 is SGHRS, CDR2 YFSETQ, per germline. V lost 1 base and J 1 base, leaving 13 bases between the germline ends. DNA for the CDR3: TGCGCCAGCAGCTTGTCGGGAGATTTGGGCACAGATACGCAGTATTTT. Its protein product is CASSLSGDLGTDTQYF.

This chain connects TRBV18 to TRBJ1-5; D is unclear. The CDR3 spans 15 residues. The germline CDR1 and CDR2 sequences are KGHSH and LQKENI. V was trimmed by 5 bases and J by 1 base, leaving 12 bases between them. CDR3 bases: TGTGCCAGCTCAACCCCCAGTGGAAGCAATCAGCCCCAGCATTTT. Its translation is CASSTPSGSNQPQHF.

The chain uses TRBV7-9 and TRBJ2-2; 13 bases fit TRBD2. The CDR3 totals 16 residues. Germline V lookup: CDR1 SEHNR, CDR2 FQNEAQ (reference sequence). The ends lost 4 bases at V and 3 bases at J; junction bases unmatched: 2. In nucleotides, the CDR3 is TGTGCCAGCAGCTGGACTAGCGGGGGTGACACCGGGGAGCTGTTTTTT. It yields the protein CASSWTSGGDTGELFF. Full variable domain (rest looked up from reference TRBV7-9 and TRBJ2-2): DTGVSQNPRHKITKRGQNVTFRCDPISEHNRLYWYRQTLGQGPEFLTYFQNEAQLEKSRLLSDRFSAERPKGSFSTLEIQRTEQGDSAMYLCASSWTSGGDTGELFFGEGSRLTVL.

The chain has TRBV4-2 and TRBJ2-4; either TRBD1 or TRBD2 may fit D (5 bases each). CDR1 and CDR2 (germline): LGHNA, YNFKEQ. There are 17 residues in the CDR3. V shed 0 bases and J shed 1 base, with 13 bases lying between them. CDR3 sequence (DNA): TGTGCCAGCAGCCAAGAGGGTACGGGGCCCGCCAAAAACATTCAGTACTTC. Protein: CASSQEGTGPAKNIQYF.

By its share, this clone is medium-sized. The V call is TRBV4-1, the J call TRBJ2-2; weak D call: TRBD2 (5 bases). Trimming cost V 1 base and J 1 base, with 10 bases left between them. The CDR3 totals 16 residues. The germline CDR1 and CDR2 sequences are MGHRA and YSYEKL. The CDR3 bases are TGCGCCAGCAGCCAAGGTCTAGCTGTGAACACCGGGGAGCTGTTTTTT. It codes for CASSQGLAVNTGELFF.

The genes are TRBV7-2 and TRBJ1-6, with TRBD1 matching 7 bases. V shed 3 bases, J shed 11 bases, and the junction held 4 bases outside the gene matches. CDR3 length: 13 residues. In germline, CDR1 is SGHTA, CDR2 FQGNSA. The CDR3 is CASSLATGAPLHF. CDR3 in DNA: TGTGCCAGCAGCTTGGCCACAGGGGCACCCCTCCACTTT.

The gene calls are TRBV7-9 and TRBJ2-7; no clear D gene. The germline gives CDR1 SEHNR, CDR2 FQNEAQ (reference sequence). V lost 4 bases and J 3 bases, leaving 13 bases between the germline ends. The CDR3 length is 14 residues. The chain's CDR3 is CASSSEVLFYEQYF. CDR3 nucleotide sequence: TGTGCCAGCAGCTCGGAAGTCCTGTTCTACGAGCAGTACTTC. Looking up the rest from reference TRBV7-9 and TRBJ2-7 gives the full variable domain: DTGVSQNPRHKITKRGQNVTFRCDPISEHNRLYWYRQTLGQGPEFLTYFQNEAQLEKSRLLSDRFSAERPKGSFSTLEIQRTEQGDSAMYLCASSSEVLFYEQYFGPGTRLTVT.

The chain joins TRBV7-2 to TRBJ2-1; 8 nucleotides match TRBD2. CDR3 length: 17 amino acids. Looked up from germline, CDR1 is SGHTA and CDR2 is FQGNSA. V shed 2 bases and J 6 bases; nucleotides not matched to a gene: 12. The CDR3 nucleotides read TGTGCCAGCAGCTTAACCCGGGGGGGTACTCTGCGCAATGAGCAGTTCTTC. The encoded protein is CASSLTRGGTLRNEQFF.